This T cell receptor beta chain was identified in a study of T cells in Graves' hyperthyroidism and ophthalmopathy (dated by TCRdb to between 2019 and 2020). General notes on the study: Peripheral blood was sampled at the time of initial diagnosis, prior to any treatment. To identify distinguishing TCR V-J signatures, a discovery cohort of some 99 patients was used, comprising approximately 40 with Graves' ophthalmopathy and some 57 with stable Graves' hyperthyroidism. Prospective prediction of ophthalmopathy was tested in an independent validation cohort of some 20 hyperthyroidism patients and 17 patients who later progressed to ophthalmopathy. Once sampling was done, hyperthyroidism patients were given methimazole at a starting dose of 30 mg daily, whereas ophthalmopathy patients were given high-dose intravenous methylprednisolone. Thyroid tissue and blood T-cell repertoires from roughly six Graves' hyperthyroidism patients were also compared in the study. The approximately 100 discovery patients were divided at random into training and test sets in a 7:3 ratio. The paper describes TCR Vbeta CDR3 sequencing of around 140 peripheral blood samples, made up of 43 ophthalmopathy patients, roughly 75 hyperthyroidism patients and approximately 17 progressor patients.

With regard to this clonotype: What this receptor recognizes is not known. One base away lies a much larger clone, so this may be a sequencing read error.

The TCR beta CDR3 regions were amplified from RNA transcripts. The first round of RT-PCR for the TCR CDR3 was performed with the HTBI primer set and the Qiagen OneStep RT-PCR kit. The libraries were constructed in a second round of multiplex PCR and then size-selected and purified. Sequencing of the libraries was done on an Illumina HiSeq2000 using paired-end 100 bp reads. Processing in the source paper ran as follows. SOAPnuke was used to process the raw data, throwing out any read that contained adapters or uncalled bases, had a mean Phred below 15, or lacked an exact constant-primer or identifier match. COPE v1.2.5 was used to merge the high-quality paired reads, and each unique nucleotide sequence was defined as a clonotype. MiTCR v1.1 was used to align the clonotypes against IMGT TRBV, TRBD and TRBJ reference segments. Only V-J combinations with frequency above 0.0001, covering 99% to 99.2% of repertoires, were analysed. The TCS score was defined as the ratio of F50 (clonal expansion) to E x V (chaos), calculated using BLOSUM62-based TCRdist between CDR3 peptides within each V-J. Welch's t-statistics and random forest reduced 500 to 550 V-J features to fewer than 15, which were used in a naive Bayes classifier (R e1071). Starting from the raw public reads, TCRdb applied fastp trimming at Q25, assembled clones with MiXCR and retained in-frame beta chains. Rows merge per CDR3 protein into single entries with the most common DNA and genes. These V and J calls are TCRdb output, not the study's own analysis. The sample includes 340,000 or so distinct CDR3 sequences, with about 18% observed a single time. The ten largest account for about 53% of the sample.

Broad study findings and their caveats: In validation, progression to ophthalmopathy was predicted by the model with roughly 71% sensitivity and 72% to 85% specificity, a median of roughly 6.4 months before onset. Most expanded thyroid clonotypes (frequency above 0.001) were also detected in blood, a finding suggesting that blood repertoires may reflect thyroid immune responses. Sample size was not statistically predetermined, and blinding of investigators to group allocation was not performed. A model built on a 13 V-J signature distinguished ophthalmopathy from stable hyperthyroidism, reaching roughly 88% sensitivity and 81.08% specificity in cross-validation and 80%/75% in testing.

Its CDR3 holds 13 amino acids, cysteine through phenylalanine. Just the 39-base CDR3 DNA is kept, in frame starting at base 1. A patient counted as having stable Graves' hyperthyroidism if no progression to ophthalmopathy occurred over 18 months of follow-up. Hyperthyroidism patients were newly diagnosed, had a disease duration of under 2 months, and were aged 18 to 65 years. Any patient with an uncontrolled infection, another autoimmune disease, pregnancy or lactation was excluded. Diagnoses were based on clinical symptoms, serum thyroxine and TRAb, thyroid ultrasound and orbital computed tomography. Ficoll-Paque density gradient centrifugation was used to isolate PBMCs from about 9 ml of fresh peripheral blood. Trizol reagent was used to extract total RNA, and RNA quality was then checked on an Agilent 2100 Bioanalyzer.

This chain is built from TRBV12-3 or TRBV12-4 and TRBJ2-1; a weak D assignment points to TRBD2 (5 bases agree). The specimen sequenced was blood. This receptor was obtained from a woman aged 50 to 65 with Graves' hyperthyroidism. The CDR3 here reads CASSFAGHNERFF. The nucleotide sequence reads as follows: TGTGCCAGCAGTTTCGCGGGTCACAATGAGCGGTTCTTC.